Below are 21 T cell receptor beta chains sequenced from a single sample in a study of T cell responses to AZD1222 COVID-19 vaccine. The repertoire was sequenced with immunoSEQ multiplex PCR; TCRdb's copy has only in-frame clones and lacks some. The table shows about 120,000 clones, with roughly 93% occurring only once. The sequencing here drew on peripheral blood, taken on day 0 of AZD1222 vaccination. These receptors came from an adult in good health.

The chain joins TRBV11-3 to TRBJ1-4; D is unclear. Germline V CDR1 and CDR2: SGHNT, YENEEA. This CDR3 is built from 15 residues. V lost 4 bases, J lost 0 bases, and 9 bases lay in between. CDR3 region: CASSSDPTTNEKLFF. DNA of the CDR3: TGTGCCAGCAGCTCAGATCCCACAACTAATGAAAAACTGTTTTTT.

The rearrangement joins TRBV20-1 to TRBJ2-5; D possibly corresponds to TRBD2 (6 bases). Germline loops: CDR1 DFQATT, CDR2 SNEGSKA (reference sequence). Deletions cut 7 bases from V and 9 bases from J, with 9 bases between. The CDR3 is 9 residues long. The CDR3 DNA reads as TGCAGTGTAGGGGAGGCCCAGTACTTC. This codes for CSVGEAQYF.

The V call is TRBV5-1, the J call TRBJ2-3; 9 positions match TRBD2. CDR3 length: 13 amino acids. Trimming at V came to 4 bases and at J to 6 bases, leaving 3 bases not matched to a gene. CDR1 is SGHRS, CDR2 YFSETQ, per germline. In nucleotides, the CDR3 is TGCGCCAGCAGCAACGGACTAGCGGATACGCAGTATTTT. The encoded protein is CASSNGLADTQYF.

The chain is built from TRBV25-1 and TRBJ1-4; D gene ambiguous. Germline V gene data show CDR1 as MGHDK and CDR2 as SYGVNS. The V and J ends lost 2 bases and 8 bases respectively, with 18 bases between them. This CDR3 has 16 amino acids. The CDR3 loop reads CASSEIGQSFIEKLFF. The CDR3 nucleotides are TGTGCCAGCAGTGAAATCGGGCAGTCCTTCATCGAAAAACTGTTTTTT.

The chain couples TRBV3-1 (or the pseudogene TRBV3-2) to TRBJ1-3; 7 nucleotides line up with TRBD1. Germline loops: CDR1 LGHDT, CDR2 YNNKEL (reference sequence). The CDR3 has 15 amino acids. Germline trimming cut 4 bases from V and 7 bases from J; bases unmatched to any gene: 10. The CDR3 loop is CASSLRQGVGNTIYF. CDR3 DNA: TGTGCCAGCAGCCTACGACAGGGCGTGGGCAACACCATATATTTT.

This chain uses TRBV11-3 with TRBJ1-1; the D is unclear. V lost 2 bases, J lost 2 bases, and 9 bases lay in between. Germline loops: CDR1 SGHNT, CDR2 YENEEA. CDR3 size: 14 residues. In DNA form, the CDR3 reads TGTGCCAGCAGCTTATTCCCCGAAAACACTGAAGCTTTCTTT. Translating it yields CASSLFPENTEAFF.

The genes are TRBV5-1 and TRBJ2-1, with 11 bases lining up with TRBD2. The V gene's germline CDR1 is SGHRS and CDR2 YFSETQ. The ends lost 0 bases at V and 9 bases at J; junction bases unmatched: 5. The CDR3 runs 15 residues. DNA of the CDR3: TGCGCCAGCAGCTTGGATCCTAGCGGGGGGAGTGAGCAGTTCTTC. This codes for CASSLDPSGGSEQFF.

V usage is TRBV5-6 and J usage is TRBJ1-1; D is perhaps TRBD1 (5 bases). This CDR3 has 14 amino acids. In germline, CDR1 is SGHDT, CDR2 YYEEEE. Trimming cost V 6 bases and J 5 bases, with 17 bases left between them. CDR3 sequence (DNA): TGTGCCAGCAACCTATGGGGGGGTGGAACTGAAGCTTTCTTT. This codes for CASNLWGGGTEAFF.

The V and J genes are TRBV6-5 and TRBJ2-7; no reliable D call. The CDR3 has 14 residues. V was clipped by 0 bases and J by 6 bases, with 12 bases between them. The germline V gene has CDR1 MNHEY and CDR2 SVGAGI. CDR3: CASSYSQTFFEQYF. As DNA, the CDR3 is TGTGCCAGCAGTTACTCCCAAACGTTCTTCGAGCAGTACTTC.

The gene calls are TRBV28 and TRBJ1-1; the D gene is possibly TRBD1 (5 bases). V lost 3 bases and J 10 bases, leaving 21 bases between the germline ends. This CDR3 is built from 15 residues. Germline V gene sequence: CDR1 MDHEN, CDR2 SYDVKM. The CDR3 loop is CASSFRSQGPRGAFF. The CDR3 region has the DNA TGTGCCAGCAGTTTTCGCTCCCAGGGCCCCCGGGGAGCTTTCTTT.

The V and J genes are TRBV30 and TRBJ2-7; 13 bases match TRBD2. Germline values: CDR1 GTSNPN, CDR2 SVGIG (reference sequence). The ends lost 1 base at V and 7 bases at J; junction bases unmatched: 4. The CDR3 loop spans 14 amino acids. The CDR3 DNA is TGTGCCTGGAGTGGCCGGACTAGCGGGGGTGAGCAGTACTTC. This translates into CAWSGRTSGGEQYF.

This rearrangement joins TRBV20-1 to TRBJ2-7; the D call may be TRBD1 or TRBD2 (6 bases each). The CDR3 covers 11 residues. Germline loops: CDR1 DFQATT, CDR2 SNEGSKA (reference sequence). The CDR3 sequence is CSARGTAEGVV. The CDR3 bases are TGCAGTGCTAGAGGGACAGCGGAGGGGGTCGTC.

The chain combines TRBV7-9 with TRBJ2-1, with D perhaps matching TRBD2 (5 bases). Germline CDR1 is SEHNR and CDR2 is FQNEAQ (reference sequence). This CDR3 region has 15 residues. Trimming shortened V by 5 bases and J by 0 bases, and 11 bases separated the two germline ends. Here the CDR3 reads CASSPTRTSYNEQFF. DNA of the CDR3: TGTGCCAGCAGCCCTACTAGAACCTCCTACAATGAGCAGTTCTTC.

This clone appeared a single time. The chain joins TRBV4-1 to TRBJ2-3; D is possibly TRBD2 (6 bases). The CDR3 runs to 13 residues. Deletions cut 4 bases from V and 5 bases from J, with 10 bases between. Germline V gene lookup returns CDR1 MGHRA and CDR2 YSYEKL. The CDR3 DNA follows: TGCGCCAGCAGCCGGGAGGCCGAAGATACGCAGTATTTT. It encodes CASSREAEDTQYF.

This chain links TRBV7-8 with TRBJ1-4, with a possible D match to TRBD1 (6 bases). There are 13 residues in the CDR3. CDR1 SGHVS and CDR2 FQNEAQ come from the germline V gene. Trimming shortened V by 2 bases and J by 6 bases, and 7 bases separated the two germline ends. The CDR3 reads CASSLSGDEKLFF. In nucleotides, the CDR3 is TGTGCCAGCAGCTTATCAGGGGATGAAAAACTGTTTTTT.

The rearrangement links TRBV27 to TRBJ2-1, with 9 positions matching TRBD1. This CDR3 contains 18 residues. V dropped 4 bases and J dropped 2; count of bases not matched to a gene: 12. Germline CDR1 MNHEY, CDR2 SMNVEV (reference sequence). CDR3 residues: CASSYPNFRTGAYNEQFF. The CDR3, as DNA: TGTGCCAGCAGTTACCCGAACTTCAGGACAGGGGCCTACAATGAGCAGTTCTTC.

This clone was seen a single time. This chain uses TRBV19 with TRBJ2-2; D unclear. Between the trimmed V and J ends, which lost 0 bases and 1 base, there was a span of 3 bases. The CDR3 consists of 14 residues. Looked up from germline, CDR1 is LNHDA and CDR2 is SQIVND (reference sequence). The CDR3 region has the DNA TGTGCCAGTAGTATAGAAGGGAACACCGGGGAGCTGTTTTTT. Its protein is CASSIEGNTGELFF.

This clone was seen more than once but under ten times. The gene calls are TRBV11-1 and TRBJ1-5, with D tentatively TRBD1 (5 bases). This CDR3 region has 14 residues. In germline, CDR1 is SGHAT, CDR2 FQDESV (reference sequence). Trimming took 5 bases from V and 1 from J, leaving 9 bases between them. The CDR3 here is CASSISGSNQPQHF. The CDR3 DNA reads TGTGCCAGCAGCATATCAGGGAGCAATCAGCCCCAGCATTTT. The complete variable domain, with remaining parts taken from reference TRBV11-1 and TRBJ1-5, reads EAEVAQSPRYKITEKSQAVAFWCDPISGHATLYWYRQILGQGPELLVQFQDESVVDDSQLPKDRFSAERLKGVDSTLKIQPAELGDSAMYLCASSISGSNQPQHFGDGTRLSIL.

V and J are TRBV3-1 (or the pseudogene TRBV3-2) and TRBJ1-2, with D perhaps matching TRBD1 (6 bases). This CDR3 is built from 13 residues. Germline CDR1 and CDR2: LGHDT and YNNKEL (reference sequence). Trimming pared 7 bases from V and 7 bases from J, leaving 16 bases between. The CDR3 loop reads CASTLTGWTGYTF. The CDR3 nucleotides are TGTGCCAGCACCCTAACAGGGTGGACTGGCTACACCTTC.

This clone has a single count. An end of the junction differs from the germline gene, which may be a read error. In nucleotides, the CDR3 is TGTGCTAGCAGCTTAACAGATTTCACCGGGGAGCTGTTTTTT. It yields the protein CASSLTDFTGELFF. The chain recombines TRBV7-7 with TRBJ2-2; D remains ambiguous. CDR1 is SSHAT and CDR2 is FNYEAQ in the germline V gene (reference sequence). This CDR3 is built from 14 residues. The full variable domain, with the rest looked up from reference TRBV7-7 and TRBJ2-2, is GAGVSQSPRYKVTKRGQDVTLRCDPISSHATLYWYQQALGQGPEFLTYFNYEAQPDKSGLPSDRFSAERPEGSISTLTIQRTEQRDSAMYRCASSLTDFTGELFFGEGSRLTVL.

The chain couples TRBV16 to TRBJ2-1; D possibly corresponds to TRBD2 (6 bases). This CDR3 has 17 amino acids. CDR1 is KGHSY and CDR2 is FQNENV in the germline V gene. V lost 5 bases to trimming and J lost 7 bases, with 24 bases between them. The CDR3 DNA reads as TGTGCCAGCAGCGCTCACTTGGGACTGGGTAAAGGGAATGAGCAGTTCTTC. This encodes CASSAHLGLGKGNEQFF.